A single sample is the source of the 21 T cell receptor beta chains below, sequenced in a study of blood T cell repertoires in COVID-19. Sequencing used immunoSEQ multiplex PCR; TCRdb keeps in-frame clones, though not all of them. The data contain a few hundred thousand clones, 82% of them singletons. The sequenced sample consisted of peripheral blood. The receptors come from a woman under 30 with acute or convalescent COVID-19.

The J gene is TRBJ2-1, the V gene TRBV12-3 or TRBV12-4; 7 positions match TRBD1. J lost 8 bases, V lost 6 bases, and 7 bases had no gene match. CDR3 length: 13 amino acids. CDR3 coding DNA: TGTGCCAGCAGACCATCCGACAGGGATGAGCAGTTCTTC. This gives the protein CASRPSDRDEQFF.

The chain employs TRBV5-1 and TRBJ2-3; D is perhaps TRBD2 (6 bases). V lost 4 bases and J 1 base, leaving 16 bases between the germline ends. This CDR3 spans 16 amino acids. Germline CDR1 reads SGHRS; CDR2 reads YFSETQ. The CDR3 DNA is TGCGCCAGCAGCGCCGCCCTAGCGTTGGGCACAGATACGCAGTATTTT. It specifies CASSAALALGTDTQYF.

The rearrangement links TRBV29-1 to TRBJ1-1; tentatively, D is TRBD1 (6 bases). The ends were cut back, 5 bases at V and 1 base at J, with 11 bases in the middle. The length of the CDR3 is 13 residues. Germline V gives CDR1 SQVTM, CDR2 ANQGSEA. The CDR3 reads CSVSTGTNTEAFF. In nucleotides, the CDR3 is TGCAGCGTTTCGACAGGCACGAACACTGAAGCTTTCTTT.

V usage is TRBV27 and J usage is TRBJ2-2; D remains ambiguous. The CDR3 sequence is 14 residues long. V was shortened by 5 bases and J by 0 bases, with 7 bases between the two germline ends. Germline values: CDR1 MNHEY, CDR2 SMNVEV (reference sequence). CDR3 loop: CASSKLANTGELFF. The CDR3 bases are TGTGCCAGCAGTAAGCTAGCGAACACCGGGGAGCTGTTTTTT.

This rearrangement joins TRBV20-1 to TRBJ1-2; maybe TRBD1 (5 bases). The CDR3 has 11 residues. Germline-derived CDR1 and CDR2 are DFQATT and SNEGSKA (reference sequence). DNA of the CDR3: TGCAGCTCGGGGGGAAACTATGGCTACACCTTC. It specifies CSSGGNYGYTF.

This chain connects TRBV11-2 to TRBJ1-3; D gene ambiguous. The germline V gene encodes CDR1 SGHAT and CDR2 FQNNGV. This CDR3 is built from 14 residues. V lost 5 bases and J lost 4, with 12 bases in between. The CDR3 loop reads CASSPWRSGNTIYF. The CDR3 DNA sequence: TGTGCCAGCAGCCCCTGGAGGTCAGGAAACACCATATATTTT.

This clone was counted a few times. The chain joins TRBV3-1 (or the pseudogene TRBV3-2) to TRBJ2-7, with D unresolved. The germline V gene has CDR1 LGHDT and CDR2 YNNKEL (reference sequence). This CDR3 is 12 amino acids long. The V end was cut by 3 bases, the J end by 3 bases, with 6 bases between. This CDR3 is CASSQSDYEQYF. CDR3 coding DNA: TGTGCCAGCAGCCAGAGTGACTACGAGCAGTACTTC.

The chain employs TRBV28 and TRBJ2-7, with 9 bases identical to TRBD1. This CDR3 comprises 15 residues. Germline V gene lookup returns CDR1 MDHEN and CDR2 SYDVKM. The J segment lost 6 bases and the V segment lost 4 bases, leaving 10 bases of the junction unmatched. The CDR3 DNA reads TGTGCCAGCAGTTCCGCCGGGACAGGGTCTCCCGAGCAGTACTTC. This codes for CASSSAGTGSPEQYF. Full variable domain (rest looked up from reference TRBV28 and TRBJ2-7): DVKVTQSSRYLVKRTGEKVFLECVQDMDHENMFWYRQDPGLGLRLIYFSYDVKMKEKGDIPEGYSVSREKKERFSLILESASTNQTSMYLCASSSAGTGSPEQYFGPGTRLTVT.

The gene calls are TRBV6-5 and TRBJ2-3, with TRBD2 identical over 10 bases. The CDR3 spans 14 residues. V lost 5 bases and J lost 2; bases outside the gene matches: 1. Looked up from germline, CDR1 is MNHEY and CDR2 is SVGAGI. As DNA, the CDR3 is TGTGCCAGCAGTCTAGCGGGGGACACAGATACGCAGTATTTT. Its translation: CASSLAGDTDTQYF.

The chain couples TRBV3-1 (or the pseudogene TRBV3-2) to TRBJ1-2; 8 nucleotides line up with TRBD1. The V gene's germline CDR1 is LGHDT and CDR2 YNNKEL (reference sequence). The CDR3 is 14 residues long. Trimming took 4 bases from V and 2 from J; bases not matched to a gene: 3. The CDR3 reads CASSRTGGNYGYTF. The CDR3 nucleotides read TGTGCCAGCAGCCGAACAGGGGGGAACTATGGCTACACCTTC.

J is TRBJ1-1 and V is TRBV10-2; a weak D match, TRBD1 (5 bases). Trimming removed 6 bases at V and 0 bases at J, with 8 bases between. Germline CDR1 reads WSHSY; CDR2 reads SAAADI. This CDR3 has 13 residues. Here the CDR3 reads CASRGVLNTEAFF. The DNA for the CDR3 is TGCGCCAGCAGAGGGGTTCTGAACACTGAAGCTTTCTTT.

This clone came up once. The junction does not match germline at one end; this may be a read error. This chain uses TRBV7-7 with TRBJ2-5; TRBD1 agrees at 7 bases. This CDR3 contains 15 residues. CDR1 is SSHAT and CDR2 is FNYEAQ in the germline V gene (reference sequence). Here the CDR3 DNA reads TGTGCTAGCAGCTTAGCGCCGACAGGGCAAGAGACCCAGTACTTC. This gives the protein CASSLAPTGQETQYF.

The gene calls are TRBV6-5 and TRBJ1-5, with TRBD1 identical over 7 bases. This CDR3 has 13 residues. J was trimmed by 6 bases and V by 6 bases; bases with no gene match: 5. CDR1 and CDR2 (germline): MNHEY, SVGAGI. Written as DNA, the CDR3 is TGTGCCAGCAGCCTAACAGGGGTTCAGCCCCAGCATTTT. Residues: CASSLTGVQPQHF.

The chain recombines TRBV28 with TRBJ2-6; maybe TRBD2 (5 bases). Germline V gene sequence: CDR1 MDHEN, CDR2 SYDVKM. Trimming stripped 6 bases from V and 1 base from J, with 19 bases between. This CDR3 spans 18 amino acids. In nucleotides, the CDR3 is TGTGCCAGCAGCAGATCCTTCTTCGGGGATTCTGGGGCCAACGTCCTGACTTTC. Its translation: CASSRSFFGDSGANVLTF.

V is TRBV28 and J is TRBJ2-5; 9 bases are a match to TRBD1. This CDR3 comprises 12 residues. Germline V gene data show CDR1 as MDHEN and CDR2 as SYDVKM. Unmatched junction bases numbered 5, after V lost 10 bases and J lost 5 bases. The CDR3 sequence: CATQGAQETQYF. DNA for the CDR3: TGTGCCACACAGGGGGCACAGGAGACCCAGTACTTC.

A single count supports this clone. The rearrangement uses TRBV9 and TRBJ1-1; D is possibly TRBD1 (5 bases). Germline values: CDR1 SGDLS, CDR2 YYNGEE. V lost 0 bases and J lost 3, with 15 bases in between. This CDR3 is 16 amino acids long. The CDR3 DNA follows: TGTGCCAGCAGCGTAGATGTCTCCCAGGGTGACACTGAAGCTTTCTTT. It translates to CASSVDVSQGDTEAFF.

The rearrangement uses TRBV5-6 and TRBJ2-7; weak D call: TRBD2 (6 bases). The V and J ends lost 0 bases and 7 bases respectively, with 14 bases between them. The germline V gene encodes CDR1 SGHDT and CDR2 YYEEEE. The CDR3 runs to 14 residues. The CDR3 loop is CASSLVRGRGEQYF. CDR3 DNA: TGTGCCAGCAGCTTGGTGCGGGGCCGCGGGGAGCAGTACTTC.

This chain's CDR3 is CASSSPGQTSEAFF. CDR3 sequence (DNA): TGTGCCAGCTCATCCCCGGGACAGACCTCTGAAGCTTTCTTT. The chain employs TRBV18 and TRBJ1-1; 7 bases match TRBD1. Trimming removed 5 bases from V and 6 bases from J; junction bases left unmatched: 9. Per the germline V gene, CDR1 is KGHSH and CDR2 is LQKENI. CDR3 size: 14 residues.

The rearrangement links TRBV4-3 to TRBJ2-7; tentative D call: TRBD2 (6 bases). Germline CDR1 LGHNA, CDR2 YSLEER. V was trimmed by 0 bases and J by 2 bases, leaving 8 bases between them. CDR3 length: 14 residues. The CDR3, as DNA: TGCGCCAGCAGCCAAGACGGGACTGCCTACGAGCAGTACTTC. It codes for CASSQDGTAYEQYF.

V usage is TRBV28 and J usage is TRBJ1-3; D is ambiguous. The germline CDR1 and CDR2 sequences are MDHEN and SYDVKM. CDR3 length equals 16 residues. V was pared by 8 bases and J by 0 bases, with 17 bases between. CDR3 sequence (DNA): TGTGCCAGCCATGCCTCCCGAGGGCGCTCTGGAAACACCATATATTTT. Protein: CASHASRGRSGNTIYF.

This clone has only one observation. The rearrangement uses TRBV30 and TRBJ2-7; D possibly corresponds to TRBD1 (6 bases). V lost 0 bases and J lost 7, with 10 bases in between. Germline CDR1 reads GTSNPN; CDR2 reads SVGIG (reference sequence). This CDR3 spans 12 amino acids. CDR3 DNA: TGTGCCTGGAGTGTCGGGGACACAGAGCAGTACTTC. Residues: CAWSVGDTEQYF.